These 12 T cell receptor beta chains were sequenced from one sample in a study of identical twins. From the 5' RACE reads, TCRdb called clonotypes with MiXCR, one entry per CDR3 protein. Among hundreds of thousands of distinct CDR3 sequences, less than 10% were seen once, and the ten largest hold about 5%. The sample taken for sequencing was memory (CD45RO+) T cells sorted from blood. Receptors originate from a woman aged 18-35 years in good health.

Only a few counts were recorded for this clonotype. The rearrangement uses TRBV20-1 and TRBJ2-1; unclear D gene. V was trimmed by 0 bases and J by 1 base, leaving 10 bases between them. Per the germline V gene, CDR1 is DFQATT and CDR2 is SNEGSKA (reference sequence). The CDR3 runs 15 residues. The CDR3, as DNA: TGCAGTGCTAGAGACAGCCGAACTTCCTACAATGAGCAGTTCTTC. This translates into CSARDSRTSYNEQFF.

The table lists this clonotype with a few counts. This chain uses TRBV3-1 with TRBJ1-2; D ambiguous. The germline gives CDR1 LGHDT, CDR2 YNNKEL (reference sequence). CDR3 length: 11 amino acids. The V gene lost 8 bases and the J gene lost 7 bases, with 11 bases spanning the gap. The CDR3 nucleotides are TGTGCCAGCGGGCGTAGGCCTGGCTACACCTTC. Translating gives CASGRRPGYTF.

This clonotype was seen at least ten times. The chain has TRBV3-1 and TRBJ2-7; 11 nucleotides line up with TRBD2. CDR1 and CDR2 from the germline V gene are LGHDT and YNNKEL (reference sequence). The CDR3 has 14 amino acids. V shed 5 bases, J shed 7 bases, and the junction held 7 bases outside the gene matches. The CDR3 nucleotides are TGTGCCAGCAGCTTAGCGGGGGGGCCGCGGGAGCAGTACTTC. This encodes CASSLAGGPREQYF.

This clonotype has more than one count but fewer than ten. V is TRBV10-3 and J is TRBJ2-5; D is ambiguous. This CDR3 spans 13 amino acids. Germline V gene sequence: CDR1 ENHRY, CDR2 SYGVKD. Trimming removed 10 bases from V and 3 bases from J, with 15 bases in between. The CDR3 region is CATRTANEETQYF. DNA of the CDR3: TGTGCCACGAGGACCGCGAATGAAGAGACCCAGTACTTC.

This chain connects TRBV11-1 to TRBJ1-5; D remains unclear. The CDR3 sequence is 13 residues long. Trimming removed 2 bases at V and 6 bases at J, with 8 bases between. Germline V gene data show CDR1 as SGHAT and CDR2 as FQDESV (reference sequence). As DNA, the CDR3 is TGTGCCAGCAGCTTAAATTTGGGTCAGCCCCAGCATTTT. It encodes CASSLNLGQPQHF.

This clonotype was detected many times. V is TRBV29-1 and J is TRBJ2-5, with 8 bases lining up with TRBD1. Germline CDR1 SQVTM, CDR2 ANQGSEA. This CDR3 spans 15 amino acids. V trimming: 5 bases; J trimming: 7 bases; junction bases outside the gene matches: 15. CDR3 coding DNA: TGCAGCGTTCTACTCTCGTTGACAGGGGTCGGGACCCAGTACTTC. Amino acid sequence: CSVLLSLTGVGTQYF. Full variable domain (missing parts from reference TRBV29-1 and TRBJ2-5): SAVISQKPSRDICQRGTSLTIQCQVDSQVTMMFWYRQQPGQSLTLIATANQGSEATYESGFVIDKFPISRPNLTFSTLTVSNMSPEDSSIYLCSVLLSLTGVGTQYFGPGTRLLVL.

The V call is TRBV23-1, the J call TRBJ2-5; 7 bases match TRBD1. TRBV23-1 is marked as an open reading frame, function uncertain. After removal of 7 bases from V and 6 bases from J, the junction contained 8 bases not matched to a gene. The CDR3 contains 13 residues. CDR3 sequence (DNA): TGCGCCAGCACTGACAGGGAGAAACAGACCCAGTACTTC. This encodes CASTDREKQTQYF.

This clonotype has a handful of counts. This chain links TRBV9 with TRBJ2-5, with TRBD2 matching over 16 bases. This CDR3 is built from 18 residues. Trimming at V came to 4 bases and at J to 0 bases, leaving 6 bases not matched to a gene. The germline V gene encodes CDR1 SGDLS and CDR2 YYNGEE. CDR3 protein: CASSSGTSGGAYQETQYF. The DNA of the CDR3 is TGTGCCAGCAGCTCCGGGACTAGCGGGGGGGCGTACCAAGAGACCCAGTACTTC.

The chain uses TRBV5-1 and TRBJ1-1; perhaps TRBD1 as D (6 bases). Germline CDR1 is SGHRS and CDR2 is YFSETQ. The CDR3 loop spans 14 amino acids. The germline V and J ends were trimmed by 4 bases and 0 bases, with 10 bases remaining between them. Here the CDR3 reads CASSADSMNTEAFF. The CDR3 DNA reads TGCGCCAGCAGCGCGGACAGTATGAACACTGAAGCTTTCTTT.

Here the CDR3 DNA reads TGTGCCAGCAGACTCGACTCTGGGCCCTACGAGCAGTACTTC. Protein product: CASRLDSGPYEQYF. The gene calls are TRBV6-2 or TRBV6-3 and TRBJ2-7; no clear D gene. The CDR3 totals 14 residues. The germline V and J ends were trimmed by 6 bases and 2 bases, with 14 bases remaining between them. CDR1 and CDR2 from the germline V gene are MNHEY and SVGEGT.

This clonotype was seen only a few times. The gene calls are TRBV5-1 and TRBJ1-1, with D possibly TRBD1 on 5 matching bases. V was clipped by 0 bases and J by 4 bases, with 13 bases between them. Germline loops: CDR1 SGHRS, CDR2 YFSETQ. CDR3 length: 15 amino acids. CDR3: CASSLGAGAGTEAFF. The CDR3 DNA follows: TGCGCCAGCAGCTTGGGTGCTGGGGCAGGCACTGAAGCTTTCTTT.

This clonotype was seen more than once but under ten times. The CDR3, as DNA: TGTGCCAGCAGTGGGGGACTAGCGGGAGGAAGACGGAATGAGCAGTTCTTC. This encodes CASSGGLAGGRRNEQFF. The chain is built from TRBV6-1 and TRBJ2-1; 15 bases are a match to TRBD2. After removal of 4 bases from V and 7 bases from J, the junction contained 8 bases not matched to a gene. The germline V gene has CDR1 MNHNS and CDR2 SASEGT. The CDR3 is 17 residues long.